This T cell receptor beta chain was captured in a study of blood T cell repertoires in COVID-19. Measured with immunoSEQ multiplex PCR; TCRdb has only the in-frame clones, and not every one. The sample holds about 95,000 clones, over 75% seen once. Per the germline V gene, CDR1 is GTSNPN and CDR2 is SVGIG (reference sequence). The CDR3 is 17 residues long. Trimming removed 2 bases from V and 3 bases from J; junction bases left unmatched: 11. This sequence was found in a human donor in a cohort sampled during active COVID-19. The chain combines TRBV30 with TRBJ2-3; 10 bases fit TRBD2. The specimen sequenced was peripheral blood. CDR3 in amino acids: CAWSSSGGIGGTDTQYF. CDR3 sequence (DNA): TGTGCCTGGAGTTCTAGCGGGGGAATCGGGGGGACAGATACGCAGTATTTT.